These 14 T cell receptor beta chains were all obtained from the same sample, sequenced in a study of cytomegalovirus exposure and HLA in healthy donors. PCR involved 60 Vbeta and 13 Jbeta primers. The data were produced by immunoSEQ multiplex PCR, yet TCRdb's version contains in-frame clones alone and is incomplete. The data show roughly 220,000 clones, about 75% seen once. Sequenced sample: PBMCs. All receptors come from a woman in her twenties or thirties in good health and CMV-seronegative.

This sequence joins TRBV5-8 and TRBJ1-1, with D possibly being TRBD1 (5 bases). CDR1 and CDR2 from the germline V gene are SGHTS and YDEGEE. Between the trimmed V and J ends, which lost 2 bases and 9 bases, there was a span of 20 bases. The CDR3 loop spans 15 amino acids. This CDR3 is CASSFGPEEGRKAFF. CDR3 DNA sequence: TGTGCCAGCAGCTTTGGACCCGAGGAGGGGAGGAAAGCTTTCTTT. The entire variable domain, with the rest obtained from reference TRBV5-8 and TRBJ1-1, is as follows: EAGVTQSPTHLIKTRGQQATLRCSPISGHTSVYWYQQALGLGLQFLLWYDEGEERNRGNFPPRFSGRQFPNYSSELNVNALELEDSALYLCASSFGPEEGRKAFFGQGTRLTVV.

This sequence joins TRBV10-3 and TRBJ1-1; 7 nucleotides agree with TRBD1. The CDR3 has 13 amino acids. Germline V lookup: CDR1 ENHRY, CDR2 SYGVKD. After removal of 10 bases from V and 4 bases from J, the junction contained 9 bases not matched to a gene. In DNA, the CDR3 is TGTGCCAGCAGCACGACAGGGTTCACTGAAGCTTTCTTT. Translation gives CASSTTGFTEAFF.

The V and J genes are TRBV10-3 and TRBJ2-2, with a tentative D call TRBD2 (6 bases). Trimming shortened V by 8 bases and J by 1 base, and 20 bases separated the two germline ends. CDR3 length equals 17 residues. Germline-derived CDR1 and CDR2 are ENHRY and SYGVKD. The CDR3 loop is CAIGTAPSFRNTGELFF. DNA for the CDR3: TGTGCCATCGGGACTGCGCCTTCTTTTAGGAACACCGGGGAGCTGTTTTTT.

With regard to this clone: At one of its ends the junction is not consistent with the germline gene, which may arise from a read error. The rearrangement joins TRBV5-1 to TRBJ1-6; D gene uncertain. Germline V gene data show CDR1 as SGHRS and CDR2 as YFSETQ. The CDR3 length is 17 residues. The CDR3 spells CVSSLAGPTNSNSPLHF. For the CDR3, the DNA is TGCGTCAGCAGCTTAGCGGGCCCTACAAATTCGAATTCACCCCTCCACTTT.

With respect to this clone: Other DNA sequences in the sample encode the same CDR3. V and J are TRBV27 and TRBJ1-1, with D unresolved. The V and J ends lost 3 bases and 0 bases respectively, with 5 bases between them. The germline V gene encodes CDR1 MNHEY and CDR2 SMNVEV (reference sequence). CDR3 length equals 13 residues. The CDR3 region is CASSLALNTEAFF. The CDR3 DNA is TGTGCCAGCAGTTTGGCACTGAACACTGAAGCTTTCTTT.

This clone has only one observation. Germline and junction disagree at one end, which may indicate a read error. This sequence joins TRBV5-6 and TRBJ2-7; 12 bases map to TRBD2. This CDR3 is built from 18 residues. CDR1 is SGHDT and CDR2 is YYEEEE in the germline V gene. DNA of the CDR3: TGTGCCATCAGCGGGGGACTAGCGGGTTTCCGGGCCTCCTACGAGCAGTACTTC. It is translated as CAISGGLAGFRASYEQYF.

This clone has a single count. This chain connects TRBV19 to TRBJ1-6, with D possibly TRBD1 on 5 matching bases. The V gene lost 8 bases and the J gene lost 6 bases, with 17 bases spanning the gap. This CDR3 region has 15 residues. CDR1 and CDR2 (germline): LNHDA, SQIVND (reference sequence). The chain's CDR3 is CASGNRDRLNSPLHF. CDR3 coding DNA: TGTGCCAGTGGTAATCGTGACAGACTTAATTCACCCCTCCACTTT.

This clone turned up a few times. V is TRBV29-1 and J is TRBJ2-1; D remains unclear. The CDR3 length is 14 residues. Trimming shortened V by 6 bases and J by 1 base, and 13 bases separated the two germline ends. CDR1 and CDR2 from the germline V gene are SQVTM and ANQGSEA. The CDR3 is CSVLREDSYNEQFF. The CDR3 DNA reads TGCAGCGTCCTAAGAGAGGATTCCTACAATGAGCAGTTCTTC.

This rearrangement joins TRBV7-3 to TRBJ2-1; D is perhaps TRBD2 (6 bases). The CDR3 consists of 13 residues. In germline, CDR1 is SGHTA, CDR2 FQGTGA. V dropped 4 bases and J dropped 10 bases, with 14 bases sitting between them. The CDR3 spells CASSSSGGSEQFF. DNA for the CDR3: TGTGCCAGCAGCTCCAGCGGAGGGAGCGAGCAGTTCTTC.

The J gene is TRBJ2-1, the V gene TRBV9; 15 positions match TRBD2. J gave up 7 bases and V 4 bases, and 9 bases lay outside the gene matches. CDR3 length: 17 amino acids. CDR1 is SGDLS, CDR2 YYNGEE, per germline. The CDR3 sequence: CASSYPLGLAGGNEQFF. DNA of the CDR3: TGTGCCAGCAGCTATCCGCTAGGACTAGCGGGAGGGAATGAGCAGTTCTTC.

The chain couples TRBV5-1 to TRBJ1-1; 9 bases are shared with TRBD1. The CDR3 is 19 amino acids. The ends lost 0 bases at V and 1 base at J; junction bases unmatched: 13. From germline, CDR1 is SGHRS and CDR2 YFSETQ. As DNA, the CDR3 is TGCGCCAGCAGCTTGGGGTCCGGGACAGGGTCCTCTAAGAACACTGAAGCTTTCTTT. Encoded protein: CASSLGSGTGSSKNTEAFF.

The table lists this clone with a count of one. J is TRBJ2-5 and V is TRBV19, with TRBD2 identical over 9 bases. V was clipped by 1 base and J by 2 bases; unmatched bases: 5. Germline lookup yields CDR1 LNHDA and CDR2 SQIVND (reference sequence). This CDR3 has 16 amino acids. This CDR3 is CASSIGGGARQETQYF. CDR3 coding DNA: TGTGCCAGTAGTATAGGCGGGGGGGCAAGGCAAGAGACCCAGTACTTC.

The chain couples TRBV18 to TRBJ2-1; D might be TRBD2 (5 bases). Trimming shortened V by 3 bases and J by 0 bases, and 15 bases separated the two germline ends. This CDR3 is built from 17 residues. The germline V gene has CDR1 KGHSH and CDR2 LQKENI. The CDR3, as DNA: TGTGCCAGCTCACCGTTCAGCGGCCCCAGCTCCTACAATGAGCAGTTCTTC. It translates to CASSPFSGPSSYNEQFF.

This clone occurred a few times. The rearrangement uses TRBV18 and TRBJ1-1; D gene uncertain. CDR3 length: 14 amino acids. The V and J ends lost 3 bases and 6 bases respectively, with 14 bases between them. The V gene's germline CDR1 is KGHSH and CDR2 LQKENI. The CDR3 spells CASSPRLGDAEAFF. Here the CDR3 DNA reads TGTGCCAGCTCACCCCGACTGGGAGACGCTGAAGCTTTCTTT.